This TCR beta chain originates from a study of blood T cell repertoires in COVID-19. TCRdb's table, derived via immunoSEQ multiplex PCR, lists solely in-frame clones and lacks some. Of about 330,000 clones listed, 80% to 90% are singletons. CDR3 size: 11 residues. Deletions cut 7 bases from V and 3 bases from J, with 9 bases between. Germline V lookup: CDR1 DFQATT, CDR2 SNEGSKA (reference sequence). The receptor was derived from a woman between 45 and 65 years old with acute or convalescent COVID-19. What was sequenced was peripheral blood. This chain links TRBV20-1 with TRBJ1-2; tentatively, D is TRBD1 (5 bases). The chain's CDR3 is CSGRGDYGYTF. The CDR3 nucleotides read TGCAGTGGGCGGGGCGACTATGGCTACACCTTC.